The rows below give T cell receptor beta chains drawn from one sample of a study of PD-L1 blockade in urothelial cancer. Sequencing used immunoSEQ multiplex PCR; TCRdb keeps in-frame clones, though not all of them. This sample yields around 100,000 clones, of which approximately 91% are seen a single time; 0.8% to 1% belongs to the top ten. The sequenced sample was PBMCs, obtained around atezolizumab (anti-PD-L1) treatment. The receptors come from a woman older than 75 with urothelial cancer. The CDR3 runs from the conserved cysteine through the conserved F or W. Each record gives: CDR3 DNA, CDR3 protein, V gene, J gene, D gene, clone size. A D gene is named only where the DNA matches it firmly. The size field is filled for only some rows; it gives once, few, many or a size class.

TGCGCCAGCAGCTTGGCTGGGGCAGACGCTTGGAGAGACACTGAAGCTTTCTTT	CASSLAGADAWRDTEAFF	TRBV5-1	TRBJ1-1	-	-
TGTGCCAGCAGCGCATCGGCCGGGAGGGGGAACAGGGGGGAGCTGTTTTTT	CASSASAGRGNRGELFF	TRBV9	TRBJ2-2	TRBD2	-
TGTGCCAGTAGTATAGGCGGCTCTGGGGCCAACGTCCTGACTTTC	CASSIGGSGANVLTF	TRBV19	TRBJ2-6	-	-
TGTGCCAGCAGCTTAGGACAGAGCTCATCCTTTTATGGCTACACCTTC	CASSLGQSSSFYGYTF	TRBV7-9	TRBJ1-2	-	-
TGTGCCAGTAGTATGCAGGGAGGCTACACCTTC	CASSMQGGYTF	TRBV19	TRBJ1-2	-	-
TGTGCCAGCAGCACCGGACAGGGGGCGGGCGAGCAGTACTTC	CASSTGQGAGEQYF	TRBV5-4	TRBJ2-7	TRBD1	once
TGTGCCAGTAGCCAAGAATCTACTAGCGGGAGGGCCTGGAGTTCCTACAATGAGCAGTTCTTC	CASSQESTSGRAWSSYNEQFF	TRBV4-2	TRBJ2-1	TRBD2	-
TGTGCCAGTGGCTCCGGGACAGAGTATGAAAAACTGTTTTTT	CASGSGTEYEKLFF	TRBV19	TRBJ1-4	TRBD1	-
TGTGCCAGCACACCTAGCGGCCGAAGCCACGAGCAGTACTTC	CASTPSGRSHEQYF	TRBV27	TRBJ2-7	TRBD2	-
TGCGCCAGCAGCTTATCCGGGACAGGCGATAGCTCCTACAATGAGCAGTTCTTC	CASSLSGTGDSSYNEQFF	TRBV5-1	TRBJ2-1	TRBD1	-
TGTGCCAGTTCGACAGCAAGAGCGAACACCGGGGAGCTGTTTTTT	CASSTARANTGELFF	TRBV6-5	TRBJ2-2	-	-
TGTGCCAGCAGTGACCGGGACAGGGCTAGTGGGACTGAAGCTTTCTTT	CASSDRDRASGTEAFF	TRBV9	TRBJ1-1	TRBD1	few
TGTGCCAGCAGCCCGGACAGGGGGGGCCAGCCCCAGCATTTT	CASSPDRGGQPQHF	TRBV5-4	TRBJ1-5	TRBD1	-
TGTGCCAGCAGCTTGGTAGGGGGTGGTGGAAACACCATATATTTT	CASSLVGGGGNTIYF	TRBV5-4	TRBJ1-3	-	-
TGTGCCAGCAGCTCCCCACCGGGAAACATTCAGTACTTC	CASSSPPGNIQYF	TRBV28	TRBJ2-4	-	-
TGTGCCAGCAGCCGAGCTACTAGCGGGCGTCACAATGAGCAGTTCTTC	CASSRATSGRHNEQFF	TRBV28	TRBJ2-1	TRBD2	-
TGTGCCAGCAGTTTGGGAGAGAACATTCAGTACTTC	CASSLGENIQYF	TRBV28	TRBJ2-4	-	-
TGTGCCACCAGCAGAGGCCAGATCTCCTACGAGCAGTACTTC	CATSRGQISYEQYF	TRBV15	TRBJ2-7	-	-
TGTGCCAGCAGCGTAATATCGGGACTAGCGGGACCCAGCACAGATACGCAGTATTTT	CASSVISGLAGPSTDTQYF	TRBV9	TRBJ2-3	TRBD2	-
TGCAGCGTCGATGGGGAAAGCGGGAACACAGATACGCAGTATTTT	CSVDGESGNTDTQYF	TRBV29-1	TRBJ2-3	TRBD2	-
TGCGCCAGCAGCTCCCTTCCAGGGGGGGAGACCCAGTACTTC	CASSSLPGGETQYF	TRBV5-1	TRBJ2-5	-	-
TGCGCCAGCACCGGACAGGGGGCGCGAGCTTTCTTT	CASTGQGARAFF	TRBV10-2	TRBJ1-1	TRBD1	-
TGTGCCAGCAGGGGTCGAAGAGACAACGAGCAGTACTTC	CASRGRRDNEQYF	TRBV6-6	TRBJ2-7	-	-
TGTGCCATCAGTGAGTCGGGTAGCCAGGGCGGATCCTACGAGCAGTACTTC	CAISESGSQGGSYEQYF	TRBV10-3	TRBJ2-7	-	-
TGTGCCAGCTCAGTAGGATGGGACCCCGGACAGGCGAACACTGAAGCTTTCTTT	CASSVGWDPGQANTEAFF	TRBV18	TRBJ1-1	TRBD1	once
TGTGCCAGCAGTGAAGTGCAGTACACTGAAGCTTTCTTT	CASSEVQYTEAFF	TRBV6-1	TRBJ1-1	-	-
TGTGCCAGTAGTATATCGGCTTCGGGGGGTTCCTACGAGCAGTACTTC	CASSISASGGSYEQYF	TRBV19	TRBJ2-7	TRBD2	-
TGTGCCAGCAGTTACGACAGGCAATACGAGCAGTACTTC	CASSYDRQYEQYF	TRBV6-6	TRBJ2-7	-	-
TGTGCCAGCAGTTATAGCGGGACCCTCCAAGAGACCCAGTACTTC	CASSYSGTLQETQYF	TRBV28	TRBJ2-5	TRBD2	-
TGTGCCATCCTAGGTGACGGAAGTAATGAGCAGTTCTTC	CAILGDGSNEQFF	TRBV10-3	TRBJ2-1	-	-
TGTGCCAGCAGGTACGGTCTTAGCAATCAGCCCCAGCATTTT	CASRYGLSNQPQHF	TRBV2	TRBJ1-5	-	-
TGCGCCAGCAGCTTACAGGCGGGACTAGCGGCTTACAATGAGCAGTTCTTC	CASSLQAGLAAYNEQFF	TRBV5-1	TRBJ2-1	TRBD2	-
TGTGCCAGCAGCACCCTGACAGTAGATACGCAGTATTTT	CASSTLTVDTQYF	TRBV5-8	TRBJ2-3	-	-
TGCAGCGTTAATACCGGGACAAAATTCGGGTACGAGCAGTACTTC	CSVNTGTKFGYEQYF	TRBV29-1	TRBJ2-7	-	-
TGTGCCAGCTCACCCGTATTGCAAGAGACCCAGTACTTC	CASSPVLQETQYF	TRBV18	TRBJ2-5	-	-
TGTGCCACCCAGGGGGCTAGCAATCAGCCCCAGCATTTT	CATQGASNQPQHF	TRBV2	TRBJ1-5	TRBD1	-
TGTGCCAGCAGCTTAACGGGGAACACTGAAGCTTTCTTT	CASSLTGNTEAFF	TRBV7-6	TRBJ1-1	-	-
TGTGCCAGCAGCTTAGGAGGAGGGTCAGGCGAGACCCAGTACTTC	CASSLGGGSGETQYF	TRBV7-2	TRBJ2-5	-	-
TGTGCCAGCAGCTTAGGCATTTCTAGCGGGGTACAAGAGACCCAGTACTTC	CASSLGISSGVQETQYF	TRBV11-3	TRBJ2-5	TRBD2	-
TGCGCCAGCAGCTCCCTGGGAGACACTGAAGCTTTCTTT	CASSSLGDTEAFF	TRBV5-1	TRBJ1-1	-	-
TGTGCCAGCACAAGGACAGGGGGCAGGGAGACCCAGTACTTC	CASTRTGGRETQYF	TRBV27	TRBJ2-5	TRBD1	-
TGTGCCAGCAGCCGGGGACATGCGAACTCTGGAAACACCATATATTTT	CASSRGHANSGNTIYF	TRBV7-3	TRBJ1-3	-	-
TGTGCCAGCAGCTTAGTCCCGGTAGCGGGAGTACGTGAGCAGTTCTTC	CASSLVPVAGVREQFF	TRBV7-3	TRBJ2-1	TRBD2	-
TGTGCCAGCAGTTTTCGGAGGGACATACAGGGGGCGTGGGAGACCCAGTACTTC	CASSFRRDIQGAWETQYF	TRBV28	TRBJ2-5	TRBD1	once
TGTGCCAGCAGTAGGGGGCGGGAGACCCAGTACTTC	CASSRGRETQYF	TRBV11-3	TRBJ2-5	TRBD1	-
TGTGCCTGGAGTGTTAGGGACAGGGGGCAAGAGACCCAGTACTTC	CAWSVRDRGQETQYF	TRBV30	TRBJ2-5	TRBD1	-
TGTGCCAGCAGCTTATCCCCCATCCGGGAGCTTGGCGAGCAGTACTTC	CASSLSPIRELGEQYF	TRBV7-8	TRBJ2-7	-	-
TGTGCCAGCAGCTTAGAGGGGCTGATGGGCCATGGCTACACCTTC	CASSLEGLMGHGYTF	TRBV7-9	TRBJ1-2	-	-
TGTGCCGCGACCGCCGGGACTAGTCACAATGAGCAGTTCTTC	CAATAGTSHNEQFF	TRBV10-3	TRBJ2-1	TRBD2	-
TGTGCCAGCTCACCGGGCCTAGGGGTAGAGGGCTACACCTTC	CASSPGLGVEGYTF	TRBV18	TRBJ1-2	-	-
TGTGCCAGTAGTAAGGGACTAGCGGGAGCAAGAGATACGCAGTATTTT	CASSKGLAGARDTQYF	TRBV19	TRBJ2-3	TRBD2	-
TGTGCCAGCAGCCCCGGAGGCTCTGGAAACACCATATATTTT	CASSPGGSGNTIYF	TRBV7-9	TRBJ1-3	-	-
TGTGCCAGCAACCGGGACAGGGTGAACAATGAGCAGTTCTTC	CASNRDRVNNEQFF	TRBV6-5	TRBJ2-1	TRBD1	-
TGTGCCAGTAGTATACAGGGGCCCTATGGCTACACCTTC	CASSIQGPYGYTF	TRBV19	TRBJ1-2	-	-
TGCGCCAGCAGAGATCGCTGGACTAGTGGCCTCAATGAGCAGTTCTTC	CASRDRWTSGLNEQFF	TRBV5-1	TRBJ2-1	TRBD2	-
TGTGCCAGTAGGATCCGGGACGGGGACAAGAACACTGAAGCTTTCTTT	CASRIRDGDKNTEAFF	TRBV19	TRBJ1-1	-	once
TGTGCCAGTACCCTTAGGGACAGGGTCTACGAGCAGTACTTC	CASTLRDRVYEQYF	TRBV6-1	TRBJ2-7	TRBD1	-
TGTGCCAGTAGTGGGCTAGCGGGACTAGGATACAATGAGCAGTTCTTC	CASSGLAGLGYNEQFF	TRBV19	TRBJ2-1	TRBD2	-
TGCGCCAGCAGCTCGAATGACAGCGGGAGGCCAAACAATGAGCAGTTCTTC	CASSSNDSGRPNNEQFF	TRBV5-1	TRBJ2-1	TRBD2	-
TGTGCCAGCGCCAGAGTAGCGGGAGGGCCCACTACGCAGTATTTT	CASARVAGGPTTQYF	TRBV4-2	TRBJ2-3	TRBD2	-